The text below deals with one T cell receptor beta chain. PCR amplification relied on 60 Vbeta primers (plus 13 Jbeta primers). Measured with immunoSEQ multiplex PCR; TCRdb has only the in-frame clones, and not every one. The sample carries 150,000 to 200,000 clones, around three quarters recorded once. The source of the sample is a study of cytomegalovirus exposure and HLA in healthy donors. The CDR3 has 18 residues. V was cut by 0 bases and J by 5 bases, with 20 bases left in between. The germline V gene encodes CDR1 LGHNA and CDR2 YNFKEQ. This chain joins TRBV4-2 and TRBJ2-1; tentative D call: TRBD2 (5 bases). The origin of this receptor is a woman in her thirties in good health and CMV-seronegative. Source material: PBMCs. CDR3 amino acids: CASSQDRGGLGSHNEQFF. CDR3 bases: TGTGCCAGCAGCCAAGATCGGGGTGGTCTCGGGTCTCACAATGAGCAGTTCTTC.